The 26 T cell receptor beta chains given below trace back to one sample, sequenced in a study of cytomegalovirus exposure and HLA in healthy donors. TCRdb keeps only in-frame clones here, not all; method: immunoSEQ multiplex PCR. The sample yields 150,000 to 200,000 clones, 85% seen once. Sequencing was done on a sample of PBMCs. The receptors stem from a man younger than 45 in good health and CMV-seropositive.

This rearrangement joins TRBV9 to TRBJ2-1, with 8 bases that match TRBD2. The CDR3 extends over 20 amino acids. Germline V CDR1 and CDR2: SGDLS, YYNGEE. V was pared by 6 bases and J by 1 base, with 21 bases of the junction left unmatched. As DNA, the CDR3 is TGTGCCAGCATCCGGAACCCGGCTAGCGGGCCGAAATCTTCCTACAATGAGCAGTTCTTC. This gives the protein CASIRNPASGPKSSYNEQFF.

The chain links TRBV30 to TRBJ2-2; TRBD1 aligns across 8 bases. The V gene end was trimmed by 0 bases and the J gene end by 4 bases; junction bases not matched to a gene: 4. The CDR3 is 15 residues long. Germline V gene data show CDR1 as GTSNPN and CDR2 as SVGIG (reference sequence). This CDR3 is CAWSVQGEATGELFF. CDR3 bases: TGTGCCTGGAGTGTACAGGGGGAAGCCACCGGGGAGCTGTTTTTT.

Only a few counts were recorded for this clone. The J gene is TRBJ2-3, the V gene TRBV6-4; the D gene is possibly TRBD2 (7 bases). Trimming stripped 2 bases from V and 2 bases from J, with 11 bases between. Germline CDR1 and CDR2: MRHNA and SNTAGT. This CDR3 has 15 residues. CDR3 bases: TGTGCCAGCAGTGACGGGGGGGGCCTCACAGATACGCAGTATTTT. Protein: CASSDGGGLTDTQYF.

The chain is built from TRBV19 and TRBJ1-2, with a possible D match to TRBD1 (6 bases). V was pared by 3 bases and J by 4 bases, with 15 bases between. CDR3 size: 15 residues. Germline CDR1 reads LNHDA; CDR2 reads SQIVND (reference sequence). CDR3 residues: CASSISPQGTYGYTF. The CDR3 DNA is TGTGCCAGTAGTATTTCCCCCCAGGGGACCTATGGCTACACCTTC. Variable domain in full (rest from reference TRBV19 and TRBJ1-2): DGGITQSPKYLFRKEGQNVTLSCEQNLNHDAMYWYRQDPGQGLRLIYYSQIVNDFQKGDIAEGYSVSREKKESFPLTVTSAQKNPTAFYLCASSISPQGTYGYTFGSGTRLTVV.

This rearrangement joins TRBV5-4 to TRBJ2-3, with TRBD2 matching over 12 bases. The CDR3 sequence is 16 residues long. Germline V gene data show CDR1 as SGHNT and CDR2 as YYREEE (reference sequence). Trimming took 0 bases from V and 4 from J; bases not matched to a gene: 3. CDR3 amino acids: CASSLALAGGPDTQYF. The CDR3 DNA reads TGTGCCAGCAGCTTGGCGCTAGCGGGGGGGCCAGATACGCAGTATTTT. Full variable domain (missing parts from reference TRBV5-4 and TRBJ2-3): ETGVTQSPTHLIKTRGQQVTLRCSSQSGHNTVSWYQQALGQGPQFIFQYYREEENGRGNFPPRFSGLQFPNYSSELNVNALELDDSALYLCASSLALAGGPDTQYFGPGTRLTVL.

The chain carries TRBV9 and TRBJ1-2, with D hard to call. This CDR3 spans 13 amino acids. Trimming cost V 0 bases and J 3 bases, with 6 bases left between them. Per germline, CDR1 SGDLS and CDR2 YYNGEE. CDR3 sequence reads: CASSVVNYYGYTF. The CDR3 DNA is TGTGCCAGCAGCGTAGTTAACTACTATGGCTACACCTTC.

CDR3 sequence: CSVLEYSNQPQHF. CDR3 nucleotides: TGCAGCGTTTTAGAGTATAGCAATCAGCCCCAGCATTTT. The gene calls are TRBV29-1 and TRBJ1-5, with no clear D. V lost 5 bases and J 0 bases, leaving 8 bases between the germline ends. CDR1 and CDR2 from the germline V gene are SQVTM and ANQGSEA. The CDR3 contains 13 residues.

V usage is TRBV7-2 and J usage is TRBJ2-1; possible D gene TRBD1, 5 bases. Trimming shortened V by 2 bases and J by 7 bases, and 15 bases separated the two germline ends. The V gene's germline CDR1 is SGHTA and CDR2 FQGNSA. The CDR3 totals 15 residues. CDR3 DNA: TGTGCCAGCAGCTTATCGACCCTCAGGGTGAATGAGCAGTTCTTC. It is translated as CASSLSTLRVNEQFF.

V is TRBV5-5 and J is TRBJ1-4, with 9 nucleotides matching TRBD1. The CDR3 sequence is 14 residues long. Germline V gene sequence: CDR1 SGHKS, CDR2 YYEKEE (reference sequence). V lost 6 bases to trimming and J lost 5 bases; unmatched junction nucleotides: 5. The CDR3 sequence: CASKWTGENEKLFF. CDR3 nucleotides: TGTGCCAGCAAATGGACAGGGGAAAATGAAAAACTGTTTTTT. Combining the CDR3 with reference TRBV5-5 and TRBJ1-4 gives the whole variable domain DAGVTQSPTHLIKTRGQQVTLRCSPISGHKSVSWYQQVLGQGPQFIFQYYEKEERGRGNFPDRFSARQFPNYSSELNVNALLLGDSALYLCASKWTGENEKLFFGSGTQLSVL.

This clone came up once. The V gene is TRBV18, the J gene TRBJ2-7; TRBD1 agrees at 7 bases. CDR1 KGHSH and CDR2 LQKENI come from the germline V gene. This CDR3 comprises 14 residues. V shed 2 bases and J 2 bases; nucleotides not matched to a gene: 3. As DNA, the CDR3 is TGTGCCAGCTCACCAGCGACAGGGACCTACGAGCAGTACTTC. Translating it yields CASSPATGTYEQYF.

The chain uses TRBV5-8 and TRBJ1-3; D is undetermined. The V end lost 1 base, the J end lost 3 bases, and 5 bases lay between the germline ends. The CDR3 is made up of 13 amino acids. Germline V gene sequence: CDR1 SGHTS, CDR2 YDEGEE. CDR3 bases: TGTGCCAGCAGCTTGCAGGTTGGAAACACCATATATTTT. Its translation is CASSLQVGNTIYF. Together with reference TRBV5-8 and TRBJ1-3, the CDR3 gives the full variable domain: EAGVTQSPTHLIKTRGQQATLRCSPISGHTSVYWYQQALGLGLQFLLWYDEGEERNRGNFPPRFSGRQFPNYSSELNVNALELEDSALYLCASSLQVGNTIYFGEGSWLTVV.

This clone has only a few counts. The gene calls are TRBV5-6 and TRBJ1-1; TRBD1 might be the D (5 bases). CDR1 and CDR2 from the germline V gene are SGHDT and YYEEEE. The CDR3 spans 18 residues. Between the trimmed V and J ends, which lost 3 bases and 0 bases, there was a span of 21 bases. CDR3 loop: CASSSQEGAVIMNTEAFF. The CDR3 nucleotides are TGTGCCAGCAGCTCCCAAGAAGGGGCCGTAATAATGAACACTGAAGCTTTCTTT.

This chain uses TRBV18 with TRBJ2-3; D remains ambiguous. V lost 3 bases and J 6 bases, leaving 7 bases between the germline ends. The CDR3 is 12 amino acids. Looked up from germline, CDR1 is KGHSH and CDR2 is LQKENI. The CDR3, as DNA: TGTGCCAGCTCACCGACCGGGGATACGCAGTATTTT. It is translated as CASSPTGDTQYF. Looking up the rest from reference TRBV18 and TRBJ2-3 gives the full variable domain: NAGVMQNPRHLVRRRGQEARLRCSPMKGHSHVYWYRQLPEEGLKFMVYLQKENIIDESGMPKERFSAEFPKEGPSILRIQQVVRGDSAAYFCASSPTGDTQYFGPGTRLTVL.

This chain uses TRBV19 with TRBJ1-3; perhaps TRBD1 as D (6 bases). V gave up 8 bases and J gave up 3 bases, with 8 bases separating them. From germline, CDR1 is LNHDA and CDR2 SQIVND (reference sequence). This CDR3 spans 12 amino acids. The CDR3 loop reads CASGQFGNTIYF. DNA for the CDR3: TGTGCCAGTGGACAGTTTGGAAACACCATATATTTT.

V is TRBV7-6 and J is TRBJ2-3, with TRBD2 matching over 10 bases. V was clipped by 2 bases and J by 2 bases; unmatched bases: 1. CDR1 and CDR2 (germline): SGHVS, FNYEAQ. This CDR3 is built from 15 residues. The CDR3: CASSLSGGDTDTQYF. The DNA for the CDR3 is TGTGCCAGCAGCTTAAGCGGGGGGGACACAGATACGCAGTATTTT. The full variable domain, completed using reference TRBV7-6 and TRBJ2-3, is GAGVSQSPRYKVTKRGQDVALRCDPISGHVSLYWYRQALGQGPEFLTYFNYEAQQDKSGLPNDRFSAERPEGSISTLTIQRTEQRDSAMYRCASSLSGGDTDTQYFGPGTRLTVL.

The chain employs TRBV18 and TRBJ2-7, with 7 bases matching TRBD2. Germline CDR1 reads KGHSH; CDR2 reads LQKENI. J lost 2 bases, V lost 8 bases, and 3 bases had no gene match. The CDR3 consists of 12 residues. The chain's CDR3 is CASRGGPYEQYF. CDR3 sequence (DNA): TGTGCCAGCCGCGGGGGTCCCTACGAGCAGTACTTC.

The V and J genes are TRBV7-2 and TRBJ2-1; 7 bases agree with TRBD2. The germline V gene has CDR1 SGHTA and CDR2 FQGNSA. Unmatched junction bases numbered 1, after V lost 5 bases and J lost 0 bases. The CDR3 consists of 14 residues. For the CDR3, the DNA is TGTGCCAGCAGCCCGGGGGGCTCCTACAATGAGCAGTTCTTC. As protein: CASSPGGSYNEQFF.

The chain uses TRBV4-3 and TRBJ2-7; maybe TRBD2 (5 bases). The V and J ends lost 0 bases and 2 bases respectively, with 11 bases between them. The CDR3 is made up of 15 amino acids. Germline CDR1 and CDR2: LGHNA and YSLEER. CDR3 nucleotide sequence: TGCGCCAGCAGCCAAGATCCCCTGACTACCTACGAGCAGTACTTC. As protein: CASSQDPLTTYEQYF.

As for this clone: One end of the junction fails to match germline, which may point to a read error. DNA of the CDR3: TGTGCTAGCAGCCCGACTAGCGGGGGGGTCGGGGATACGCAGTATTTT. Its translation: CASSPTSGGVGDTQYF. The chain combines TRBV7-7 with TRBJ2-3; TRBD2 aligns across 14 bases. The germline CDR1 and CDR2 sequences are SSHAT and FNYEAQ (reference sequence). This CDR3 has 16 residues.

The J gene is TRBJ2-1, the V gene TRBV2; D not resolved. This CDR3 has 11 residues. V lost 11 bases to trimming and J lost 9 bases, with 14 bases between them. CDR1 is SNHLY and CDR2 is FYNNEI in the germline V gene. CDR3 sequence (DNA): TGTGCCGTTGGCCCCCCGGGTGAGCAGTTCTTC. Its translation: CAVGPPGEQFF.

This chain connects TRBV5-1 to TRBJ2-5, with D hard to call. The CDR3 length is 14 residues. The V and J ends lost 0 bases and 0 bases respectively, with 6 bases between them. Germline lookup yields CDR1 SGHRS and CDR2 YFSETQ. The CDR3 sequence: CASSLELYQETQYF. CDR3 sequence (DNA): TGCGCCAGCAGCTTGGAACTCTACCAAGAGACCCAGTACTTC.

The V and J genes are TRBV6-1 and TRBJ1-1; TRBD1 matches at 9 bases. Germline CDR1 is MNHNS and CDR2 is SASEGT. V was pared by 2 bases and J by 1 base, with 14 bases of the junction left unmatched. The CDR3 spans 19 residues. CDR3 sequence (DNA): TGTGCCAGCAGTGAATGGCTTTCCGGGACAGGGCGGGCGAACACTGAAGCTTTCTTT. Translated, it gives CASSEWLSGTGRANTEAFF.

This chain links TRBV6-5 with TRBJ1-1; D gene uncertain. The germline V and J ends were trimmed by 6 bases and 4 bases, with 9 bases remaining between them. This CDR3 has 12 amino acids. Germline V gene lookup returns CDR1 MNHEY and CDR2 SVGAGI. CDR3 region: CASSPGATEAFF. The CDR3 DNA reads TGTGCCAGCAGCCCGGGAGCCACTGAAGCTTTCTTT.

For the CDR3, the DNA is TGTGCCAGCAGCGTCGGACTAGCTGTTACCGGGGAGCTGTTTTTT. Its protein is CASSVGLAVTGELFF. The V gene is TRBV9, the J gene TRBJ2-2, with 8 bases lining up with TRBD2. The CDR3 length is 15 residues. Unmatched junction bases numbered 5, after V lost 2 bases and J lost 5 bases. Germline CDR1 reads SGDLS; CDR2 reads YYNGEE.

V gene TRBV7-2 combines with J gene TRBJ2-3; 10 bases are a match to TRBD1. Germline trimming cut 5 bases from V and 1 base from J; bases unmatched to any gene: 6. This CDR3 is 16 amino acids long. Per germline, CDR1 SGHTA and CDR2 FQGNSA. CDR3 in amino acids: CASSPGQGTGTDTQYF. The CDR3 DNA is TGTGCCAGCAGCCCGGGACAGGGGACGGGCACAGATACGCAGTATTTT.

This clone was picked up a small number of times. The chain joins TRBV5-1 to TRBJ1-4; 8 positions match TRBD1. Germline V CDR1 and CDR2: SGHRS, YFSETQ. V was clipped by 0 bases and J by 3 bases; unmatched bases: 7. The CDR3 is 17 residues long. Here the CDR3 reads CASSLVVTGAANEKLFF. The CDR3 coding sequence is TGCGCCAGCAGCTTGGTCGTGACAGGGGCTGCTAATGAAAAACTGTTTTTT.